This T cell receptor beta chain was identified during a study of CD8+ T cells in alopecia areata. Looking at the study overall: Treatment with tofacitinib (6 to 18 months) was followed by 6 months off drug.

Points on this clone: As yet, its antigen is unknown.

Alopecia areata patients provided lesional scalp punch biopsies and peripheral blood, both collected for the study. CDR1 LNHDA and CDR2 SQIVND come from the germline V gene (reference sequence). V shed 5 bases, J shed 6 bases, and the junction held 8 bases outside the gene matches. The CDR3 spans 15 residues. Study results and limitations: Among patients, TCR sharing was less clear than in mice, a difference possibly due in part to HLA diversity in the patient population.

cDNA prepared by RNA extraction and subsequent reverse transcription served as the template for sequencing. Only in-frame clones appear in the TCRdb table, and some are missing; sequencing was by immunoSEQ multiplex PCR. The repertoire holds over 120,000 clones, with approximately 51% as singletons. Sequences were derived from CD4+ T cells sorted from blood, sampled at week 0. The TCR comes from a human donor with alopecia areata. The gene calls are TRBV19 and TRBJ2-2, with 8 bases identical to TRBD1. The CDR3 reads CASSFQGARAGELFF. The CDR3 DNA reads TGTGCCAGTAGTTTCCAGGGGGCGCGGGCCGGGGAGCTGTTTTTT.